The present T cell receptor (beta chain) was sequenced within a study of blood T cell repertoires in COVID-19. For the study at large: Samples came from the United States, Italy and Spain, spanning acute and convalescent COVID-19.

Seattle's enrolled individuals joined amid active infection and were then monitored longitudinally. This clone has only a few counts. As originally analysed: Amplification with reference gene primers provided the estimates of nucleated cell counts. Assay: immunoSEQ multiplex PCR; the TCRdb copy retains only in-frame clones and omits some. D and trimming come from the DNA, and the V and J calls and clone size come from that table. The repertoire consists of 330,000 or so clones, with about nine tenths occurring once and the leading ten covering roughly a tenth. The ends lost 0 bases at V and 3 bases at J; junction bases unmatched: 17. The CDR3 spans 20 residues. CDR1 and CDR2 from the germline V gene are SGHDN and FVKESK.

The TCR was taken from a man aged 30-40 years with COVID-19, enrolled during active disease. This chain joins TRBV14 and TRBJ2-5; 9 bases agree with TRBD2. Sequenced: peripheral blood. The CDR3 is CASSQETSGTSSEVKETQYF. CDR3 nucleotide sequence: TGTGCCAGCAGCCAAGAGACGTCCGGGACTAGCTCAGAAGTAAAAGAGACCCAGTACTTC.